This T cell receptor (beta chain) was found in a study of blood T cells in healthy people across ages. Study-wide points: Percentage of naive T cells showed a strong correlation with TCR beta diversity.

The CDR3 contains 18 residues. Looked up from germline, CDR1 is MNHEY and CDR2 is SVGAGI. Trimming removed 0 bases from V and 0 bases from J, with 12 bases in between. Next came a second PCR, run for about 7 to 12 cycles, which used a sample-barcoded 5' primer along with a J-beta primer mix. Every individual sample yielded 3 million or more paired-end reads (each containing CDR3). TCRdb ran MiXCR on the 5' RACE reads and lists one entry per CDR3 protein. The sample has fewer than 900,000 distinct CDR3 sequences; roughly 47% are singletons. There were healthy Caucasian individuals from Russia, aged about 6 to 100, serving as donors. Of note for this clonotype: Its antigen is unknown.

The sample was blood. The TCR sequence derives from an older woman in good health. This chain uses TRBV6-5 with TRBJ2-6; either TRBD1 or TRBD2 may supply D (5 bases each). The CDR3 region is CASSYSLGTSSGANVLTF. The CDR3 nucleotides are TGTGCCAGCAGTTACTCACTGGGGACGAGCTCTGGGGCCAACGTCCTGACTTTC.